The 23 T cell receptor beta chains in this list originate from one sample, sequenced in a study of T cells in Graves' hyperthyroidism and ophthalmopathy. Regions amplified from RNA transcripts were the TCR beta CDR3 regions. Using the HTBI primer set, a first-round RT-PCR was run on the TCR CDR3. MiXCR was run by TCRdb on the multiplex PCR reads, yielding one entry per CDR3 protein. The sample contains hundreds of thousands of distinct CDR3 sequences, 22% of which appear only once. Sequenced: blood. The receptors come from a woman in her sixties or seventies with Graves' ophthalmopathy.

This clonotype was seen many times. This chain links TRBV24-1 with TRBJ1-5; possible D gene TRBD1, 5 bases. The germline CDR1 and CDR2 sequences are KGHDR and SFDVKD. The germline V and J ends were trimmed by 5 bases and 3 bases, with 13 bases remaining between them. This CDR3 comprises 15 residues. CDR3 coding DNA: TGTGCCACCAGTGGGAACGCAGGGCCCAATCAGCCCCAGCATTTT. It specifies CATSGNAGPNQPQHF.

A few counts support this clonotype. The chain employs TRBV3-1 and TRBJ1-1; D is uncertain. Trimming pared 1 base from V and 7 bases from J, leaving 13 bases between. The CDR3 extends over 14 amino acids. The germline V gene encodes CDR1 LGHDT and CDR2 YNNKEL (reference sequence). This chain's CDR3 is CASSQGFPENEAFF. The DNA of the CDR3 is TGTGCCAGCAGCCAAGGCTTCCCGGAAAATGAAGCTTTCTTT.

The V call is TRBV20-1, the J call TRBJ2-7; 9 nucleotides agree with TRBD1. The V and J ends lost 5 bases and 5 bases, in that order; junction bases with no gene match: 7. Per the germline V gene, CDR1 is DFQATT and CDR2 is SNEGSKA (reference sequence). This CDR3 is built from 13 residues. CDR3 loop: CSAGTGLGNEQYF. In nucleotides, the CDR3 is TGCAGTGCTGGGACAGGGTTAGGGAACGAGCAGTACTTC.

This clonotype was detected once. The chain carries TRBV7-6 and TRBJ2-1, with D possibly matching TRBD2 (5 bases). The length of the CDR3 is 16 residues. Trimming pared 5 bases from V and 3 bases from J, leaving 17 bases between. Germline CDR1 SGHVS, CDR2 FNYEAQ. The CDR3: CASSQLRGRIYNEQFF. The DNA of the CDR3 is TGTGCCAGCAGCCAGCTGCGCGGGCGAATCTACAATGAGCAGTTCTTC.

This clonotype has just a few counts. The chain combines TRBV27 with TRBJ1-2, with D maybe TRBD1 (5 bases). The germline V gene has CDR1 MNHEY and CDR2 SMNVEV (reference sequence). The V end lost 0 bases, the J end lost 5 bases, and 7 bases lay between the germline ends. There are 13 residues in the CDR3. The CDR3 DNA sequence: TGTGCCAGCAGTTTATCAGGGGAATATGGCTACACCTTC. Translated: CASSLSGEYGYTF.

The chain uses TRBV18 and TRBJ1-4, with D hard to call. Trimming took off 4 bases at V and 8 bases at J, with 11 bases between the two ends. Germline CDR1 reads KGHSH; CDR2 reads LQKENI. The CDR3 runs 13 residues. For the CDR3, the DNA is TGTGCCAGCTCACAAGAAAGGGTCGAAAAACTGTTTTTT. Translating gives CASSQERVEKLFF.

This clonotype has only a few counts. The chain couples TRBV5-1 to TRBJ2-1; 9 bases match TRBD1. CDR1 is SGHRS, CDR2 YFSETQ, per germline. The V segment lost 3 bases and the J segment 8 bases; nucleotides outside the gene matches: 9. The CDR3 has 15 residues. The CDR3 region is CASSSTGTGWDEQFF. In DNA form, the CDR3 reads TGCGCCAGCAGCTCGACCGGGACAGGGTGGGATGAGCAGTTCTTC.

This clonotype occurred a few times. The chain carries TRBV20-1 and TRBJ2-5, with TRBD2 matching 14 bases. The V gene end was trimmed by 6 bases and the J gene end by 5 bases; junction bases not matched to a gene: 8. CDR1 is DFQATT and CDR2 is SNEGSKA in the germline V gene (reference sequence). This CDR3 comprises 15 residues. The CDR3 spells CSARTSGRWGETQYF. As DNA, the CDR3 is TGCAGTGCAAGGACTAGCGGGAGGTGGGGGGAGACCCAGTACTTC.

This clonotype has just a few counts. This rearrangement joins TRBV18 to TRBJ1-5; no firm D call. CDR3 length: 13 residues. CDR1 KGHSH and CDR2 LQKENI come from the germline V gene. The germline V and J ends were trimmed by 2 bases and 5 bases, with 7 bases remaining between them. CDR3 protein: CASSPEQYQPQHF. The CDR3 DNA is TGTGCCAGCTCACCAGAGCAGTATCAGCCCCAGCATTTT.

This clonotype has just a few counts. J is TRBJ1-2 and V is TRBV12-3 or TRBV12-4, with D perhaps matching TRBD1 (6 bases). V shed 5 bases and J shed 2 bases, with 15 bases lying between them. The CDR3 length is 15 residues. The CDR3 DNA is TGTGCCAGCAGTCTCCTGGGGGCGTCAAACTATGGCTACACCTTC. As protein: CASSLLGASNYGYTF.

For the CDR3, the DNA is TGTGCCAGCAGCCACTCGGGACTAGCCAAAAACATTCAGTACTTC. Encoded protein: CASSHSGLAKNIQYF. The V gene is TRBV6-2 or TRBV6-3, the J gene TRBJ2-4, with D tentatively TRBD2 (6 bases). Germline V gives CDR1 MNHEY, CDR2 SVGEGT. V was shortened by 6 bases and J by 0 bases, with 12 bases between the two germline ends. The CDR3 contains 15 residues.

This clonotype was recorded at least ten times. The chain couples TRBV7-2 to TRBJ2-3; 10 bases fit TRBD1. The CDR3 sequence is 15 residues long. Looked up from germline, CDR1 is SGHTA and CDR2 is FQGNSA. Trimming removed 6 bases from V and 3 bases from J; junction bases left unmatched: 6. CDR3: CASSFRTGGTDTQYF. CDR3 nucleotide sequence: TGTGCCAGCAGTTTTAGGACAGGGGGTACAGATACGCAGTATTTT.

The rearrangement joins TRBV10-1 to TRBJ2-1; D uncertain. V dropped 2 bases and J dropped 7 bases, with 6 bases sitting between them. The CDR3 has 12 residues. The germline CDR1 and CDR2 sequences are WNHNN and SYGVQD (reference sequence). CDR3 coding DNA: TGCGCCAGCAGTGAGGACCCTAATGAGCAGTTCTTC. It translates to CASSEDPNEQFF.

The J gene is TRBJ1-1, the V gene TRBV5-1; D is perhaps TRBD1 (5 bases). Germline V lookup: CDR1 SGHRS, CDR2 YFSETQ. The CDR3 totals 17 residues. V lost 0 bases, J lost 5 bases, and 20 bases lay in between. The CDR3 DNA reads as TGCGCCAGCAGCTTGGTGGGGGTTGCAGGCGGGAGGACTGAAGCTTTCTTT. It translates to CASSLVGVAGGRTEAFF.

Details on this clonotype: This could be a read error, since a much larger clone is one nucleotide away. The chain carries TRBV12-3 or TRBV12-4 and TRBJ2-7; no firm D call. The CDR3 loop spans 15 amino acids. The V gene lost 7 bases and the J gene lost 6 bases, with 22 bases spanning the gap. Here the CDR3 reads CASTLGFGGSCEQYF. The CDR3 DNA is TGTGCCAGCACCCTGGGATTTGGCGGTAGCTGCGAGCAGTACTTC.

The J gene is TRBJ2-7, the V gene TRBV20-1; D may be TRBD2 (5 bases). Germline V CDR1 and CDR2: DFQATT, SNEGSKA (reference sequence). This CDR3 has 15 residues. The V end lost 6 bases, the J end lost 3 bases, and 21 bases lay between the germline ends. DNA for the CDR3: TGCAGTGCGATCCCACTACAGATAGGAGGCTACGAGCAGTACTTC. Translation: CSAIPLQIGGYEQYF.

This clonotype was picked up a small number of times. The genes are TRBV7-8 and TRBJ1-1; D is possibly TRBD1 (6 bases). V was shortened by 3 bases and J by 7 bases, with 9 bases between the two germline ends. CDR3 length: 12 residues. Looked up from germline, CDR1 is SGHVS and CDR2 is FQNEAQ. The CDR3 sequence: CASSFGQIEAFF. The CDR3 DNA is TGTGCCAGCAGCTTTGGACAGATTGAAGCTTTCTTT. The full variable domain, with the rest looked up from reference TRBV7-8 and TRBJ1-1, is GAGVSQSPRYKVAKRGQDVALRCDPISGHVSLFWYQQALGQGPEFLTYFQNEAQLDKSGLPSDRFFAERPEGSVSTLKIQRTQQEDSAVYLCASSFGQIEAFFGQGTRLTVV.

This clonotype showed up just a few times. The chain couples TRBV19 to TRBJ2-6; 9 nucleotides agree with TRBD1. CDR1 and CDR2 from the germline V gene are LNHDA and SQIVND (reference sequence). J lost 4 bases, V lost 1 base, and 17 bases had no gene match. CDR3 length: 21 amino acids. Here the CDR3 DNA reads TGTGCCAGTAGTATAGTGGTTCCCGGGACAGGGTCTTCGGGAGGGGCCAACGTCCTGACTTTC. As protein: CASSIVVPGTGSSGGANVLTF. Full variable domain (rest looked up from reference TRBV19 and TRBJ2-6): DGGITQSPKYLFRKEGQNVTLSCEQNLNHDAMYWYRQDPGQGLRLIYYSQIVNDFQKGDIAEGYSVSREKKESFPLTVTSAQKNPTAFYLCASSIVVPGTGSSGGANVLTFGAGSRLTVL.

This clonotype was seen many times. V and J are TRBV12-3 or TRBV12-4 and TRBJ2-1, with 9 bases lining up with TRBD2. Losses at the gene ends were 1 base for V and 7 bases for J; bases not matched to a gene: 2. The CDR3 consists of 14 residues. Here the CDR3 DNA reads TGTGCCAGCAGTTTAGTTGCGGGAGGGAATGAGCAGTTCTTC. It yields the protein CASSLVAGGNEQFF.

The chain joins TRBV5-8 to TRBJ2-7, with 8 bases that match TRBD1. Germline CDR1 reads SGHTS; CDR2 reads YDEGEE. The J segment lost 5 bases and the V segment lost 2 bases, leaving 6 bases of the junction unmatched. The CDR3 has 14 residues. The CDR3 bases are TGTGCCAGCAGCTTCCGGACAGGGTTCCACGAGCAGTACTTC. It is translated as CASSFRTGFHEQYF.

There are a few counts of this clonotype. The chain employs TRBV29-1 and TRBJ2-7; D is unresolved. CDR3 size: 12 residues. Germline CDR1 and CDR2: SQVTM and ANQGSEA. With 7 bases removed from V and 3 bases from J, the gap between germline ends came to 13 bases. Here the CDR3 reads CSAVDERYEQYF. CDR3 coding DNA: TGCAGCGCTGTGGACGAACGCTACGAGCAGTACTTC.

As for this clonotype: Possible read error: a much larger clone is one base away. The rearrangement uses TRBV7-3 and TRBJ2-3; D remains unclear. Germline values: CDR1 SGHTA, CDR2 FQGTGA. This CDR3 has 15 residues. CDR3 bases: TGTGCCAGCAGCTTAGGGCACCATAGCAGAGATACGCAGTATTTT. Amino acid sequence: CASSLGHHSRDTQYF.

The chain couples TRBV12-5 to TRBJ2-1, with TRBD2 identical over 16 bases. The length of the CDR3 is 20 residues. V trimming: 0 bases; J trimming: 7 bases; junction bases outside the gene matches: 12. Germline lookup yields CDR1 LGHNT and CDR2 FRNRAP. The CDR3 nucleotides are TGTGCTAGTGGTTTGGTTCTGATCCGGGGACTAGCGGGAGGGCCGAATGAGCAGTTCTTC. Its protein product is CASGLVLIRGLAGGPNEQFF.